This is a list of T cell receptor beta chains from one sample in a study of blood T cell repertoires in COVID-19. Some clones are missing from TCRdb's copy, which holds only in-frame ones; the method was immunoSEQ multiplex PCR. The sample contains hundreds of thousands of clones, 80% to 90% of which appear only once. The sequenced sample consisted of PBMCs or T cells enriched from blood (not recorded which). All receptors come from a man between 18 and 29 years old who had recovered from COVID-19. Both conserved end residues are part of each CDR3.

>TRBJ1-6|TRBV18|14
CASSPRTGDSPLHF
>TRBJ1-2|TRBV18|15
CASSPPGTGGNGYTF
>TRBJ2-7|TRBV21-1|15
CASSKRNGSRSEQYF
>TRBJ2-1|TRBV4-2|17
CASSQARRENSYNEQFF
>TRBJ2-7|TRBV11-2|18
CASSSPGLAGRTPYEQYF
>TRBJ2-3|TRBV12-5|14
CASGLDRSTDTQYF
>TRBJ1-1|TRBV6-5|12
CASSYGPTEAFF
>TRBJ2-3|TRBV5-1|16
CASSLDSGVRTDTQYF
>TRBJ1-1|TRBV7-9|11
CASIELIEAFF
>TRBJ1-1|TRBV12-3/TRBV12-4|13
CASSPGLDTEAFF
>TRBJ2-7|TRBV9|15
CASSARDTLIYEQYF
>TRBJ1-5|TRBV28|15
CASIQSRDSNQPQHF
>TRBJ2-2|TRBV21-1|16
CASSHRGGSHTGELFF
>TRBJ1-4|TRBV5-1|14
CASSLGQLNEKLFF
>TRBJ1-1|TRBV29-1|12
CSGGGMNTEAFF
>TRBJ1-5|TRBV3-1/TRBV3-2|15
CASSQGGGNNQPQHF
>TRBJ2-3|TRBV10-1|15
CASSVGTGGTDTQYF
>TRBJ1-5|TRBV28|15
CASSSDRGLNQPQHF
>TRBJ2-7|TRBV5-6|14
CASGSGSITYEQYF
>TRBJ2-3|TRBV28|16
CASSLSSGGAPDTQYF
>TRBJ2-3|TRBV7-6|15
CASSLAPGSSDTQYF
>TRBJ2-1|TRBV19|15
CASSRTSGDYNEQFF
>TRBJ1-3|TRBV28|14
CASSFSGSGNTIYF
>TRBJ1-1|TRBV9|15
CASSVGAGTGSRAFF
>TRBJ1-1|TRBV7-8|15
CASSLARTKNTEAFF
>TRBJ1-5|TRBV10-3|15
CAISGGGSYHQPQHF
>TRBJ1-5|TRBV28|15
CASSSGGQGIQPQHF
>TRBJ1-2|TRBV21-1|14
CASSKVNRVGGYTF
>TRBJ2-5|TRBV18|16
CASSSAGQGGIETQYF
>TRBJ2-3|TRBV5-8|17
CASSLAFAGASTDTQYF
>TRBJ1-5|TRBV7-8|14
CASSPINSNQPQHF
>TRBJ1-1|TRBV3-1/TRBV3-2|14
CASSQDRVNTEAFF
>TRBJ2-1|TRBV11-3|13
CASSSRRDNEQFF
>TRBJ1-2|TRBV6-1|15
CASSEAGTGNYGYTF
>TRBJ2-2|TRBV12-3/TRBV12-4|13
CASSYRDTGELFF
>TRBJ2-1|TRBV3-1/TRBV3-2|17
CASSPGAPGGTYNEQFF
>TRBJ1-2|TRBV27|13
CASSFTGGLGYTF
>TRBJ2-1|TRBV7-9|16
CASSPSGAGGYNEQFF
>TRBJ2-7|TRBV2|13
CASNLDRGPEQYF
>TRBJ2-6|TRBV7-3|17
CASSPSGRASGANVLTF
>TRBJ2-2|TRBV5-1|14
CASSLAGGPGELFF
>TRBJ2-3|TRBV14|18
CASSQFALGQMEPDTQYF
>TRBJ1-5|TRBV5-1|14
CASSPTGEGQPQHF